The clone carrying this T cell receptor (beta chain) has at least ten counts. Antigen unknown. The data were taken from a study of T cell repertoires in cytomegalovirus infection. Across the whole study: Public TCR beta signatures marked donors with CMV infection and the matching HLA.

Study findings and constraints: Clonotype analysis showed dominance of the ex vivo response by HLA-C-restricted CMV-specific TCR beta clonotypes. Totalled public TCR beta family frequency picked out people who carried CMV plus the relevant HLA.

MiXCR was run by TCRdb on the reads, yielding one entry per CDR3 protein. The table has 130,000 or so distinct CDR3 sequences, roughly 6% seen once. Trimming shortened V by 5 bases and J by 4 bases, and 11 bases separated the two germline ends. This CDR3 region has 14 residues. Germline CDR1 reads MDHEN; CDR2 reads SYDVKM. Sequencing was done on a sample of PBMCs. This sequence was found in a human donor in good health (CMV status not recorded). Some clones in this sample may be carry-over from other donors' samples. The chain has TRBV28 and TRBJ1-4, with D possibly being TRBD1 (5 bases). CDR3: CASSRDGYNEKLFF. The CDR3 DNA reads TGTGCCAGCAGTCGGGACGGATATAATGAAAAACTGTTTTTT. Full variable domain (remainder filled in from reference TRBV28 and TRBJ1-4): DVKVTQSSRYLVKRTGEKVFLECVQDMDHENMFWYRQDPGLGLRLIYFSYDVKMKEKGDIPEGYSVSREKKERFSLILESASTNQTSMYLCASSRDGYNEKLFFGSGTQLSVL.